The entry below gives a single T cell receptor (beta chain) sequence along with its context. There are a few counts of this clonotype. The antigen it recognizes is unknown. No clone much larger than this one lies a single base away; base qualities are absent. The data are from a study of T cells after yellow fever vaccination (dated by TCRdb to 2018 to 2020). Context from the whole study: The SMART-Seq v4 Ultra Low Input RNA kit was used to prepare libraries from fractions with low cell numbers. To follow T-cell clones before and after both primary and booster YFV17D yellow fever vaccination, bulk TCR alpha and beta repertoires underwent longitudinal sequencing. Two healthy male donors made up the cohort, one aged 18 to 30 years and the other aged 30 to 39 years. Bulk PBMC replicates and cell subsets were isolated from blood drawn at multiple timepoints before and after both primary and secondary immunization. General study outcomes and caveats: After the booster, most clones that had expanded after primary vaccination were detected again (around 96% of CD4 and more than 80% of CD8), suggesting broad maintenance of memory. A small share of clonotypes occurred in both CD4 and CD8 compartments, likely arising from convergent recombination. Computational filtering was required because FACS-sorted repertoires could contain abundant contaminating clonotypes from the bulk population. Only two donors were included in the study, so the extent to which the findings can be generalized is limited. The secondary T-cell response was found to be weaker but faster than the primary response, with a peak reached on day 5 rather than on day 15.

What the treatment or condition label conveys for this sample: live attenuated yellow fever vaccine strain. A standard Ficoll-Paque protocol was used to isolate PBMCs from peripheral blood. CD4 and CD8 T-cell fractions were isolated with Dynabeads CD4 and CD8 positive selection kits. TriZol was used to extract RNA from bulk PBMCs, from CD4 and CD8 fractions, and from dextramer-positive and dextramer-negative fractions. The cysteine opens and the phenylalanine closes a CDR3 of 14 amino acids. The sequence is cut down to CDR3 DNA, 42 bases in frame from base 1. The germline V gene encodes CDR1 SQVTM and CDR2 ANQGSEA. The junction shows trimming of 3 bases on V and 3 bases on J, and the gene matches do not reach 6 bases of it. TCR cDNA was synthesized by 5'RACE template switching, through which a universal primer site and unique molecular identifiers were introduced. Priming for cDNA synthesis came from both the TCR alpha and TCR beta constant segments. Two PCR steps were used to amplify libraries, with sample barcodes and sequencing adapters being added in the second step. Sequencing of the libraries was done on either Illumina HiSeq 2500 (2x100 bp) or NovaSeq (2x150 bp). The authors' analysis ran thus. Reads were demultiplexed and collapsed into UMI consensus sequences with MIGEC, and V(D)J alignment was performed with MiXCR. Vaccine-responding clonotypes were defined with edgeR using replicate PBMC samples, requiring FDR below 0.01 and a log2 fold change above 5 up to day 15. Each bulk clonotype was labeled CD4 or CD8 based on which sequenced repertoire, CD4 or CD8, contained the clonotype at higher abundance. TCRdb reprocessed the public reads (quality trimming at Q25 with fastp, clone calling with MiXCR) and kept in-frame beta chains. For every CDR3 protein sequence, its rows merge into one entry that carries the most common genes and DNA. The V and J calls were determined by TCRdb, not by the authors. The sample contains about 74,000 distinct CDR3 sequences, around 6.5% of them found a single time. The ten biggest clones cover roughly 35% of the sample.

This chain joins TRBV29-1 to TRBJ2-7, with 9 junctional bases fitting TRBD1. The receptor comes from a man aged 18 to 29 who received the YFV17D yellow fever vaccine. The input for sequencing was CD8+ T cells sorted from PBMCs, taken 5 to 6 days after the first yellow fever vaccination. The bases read TGCAGCGTTGATAAGGGGACAGGGATCTACGAGCAGTACTTC. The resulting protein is CSVDKGTGIYEQYF.